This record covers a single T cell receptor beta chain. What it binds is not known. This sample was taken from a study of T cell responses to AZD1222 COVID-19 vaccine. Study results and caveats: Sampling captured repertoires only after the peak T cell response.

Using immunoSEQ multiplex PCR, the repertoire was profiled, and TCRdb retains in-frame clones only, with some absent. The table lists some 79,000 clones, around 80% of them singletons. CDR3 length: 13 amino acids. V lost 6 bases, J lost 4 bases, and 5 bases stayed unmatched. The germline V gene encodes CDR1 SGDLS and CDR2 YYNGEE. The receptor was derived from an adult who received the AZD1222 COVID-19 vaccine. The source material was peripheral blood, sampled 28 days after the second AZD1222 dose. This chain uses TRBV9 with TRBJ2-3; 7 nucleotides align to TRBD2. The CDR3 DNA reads TGTGCCAGCACAAGCGGGGACGCAGATACGCAGTATTTT. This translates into CASTSGDADTQYF.